This T cell receptor beta chain came from a study of blood T cell repertoires in COVID-19. Overall study context: Acute-phase and convalescent COVID-19 samples originated in the United States, Italy and Spain. Sample material is recorded as cDNA or gDNA derived from T cells, B-cell-depleted T cells, or PBMCs.

This CDR3 spans 14 amino acids. Germline CDR1 and CDR2: SGDLS and YYNGEE. V gave up 0 bases and J gave up 3 bases, with 7 bases separating them. The authors' processing: Estimation of nucleated cell counts relied on the amplification of reference gene primers. Here immunoSEQ multiplex PCR was the method, and the copy in TCRdb shows in-frame clones only, minus some. For V, J and clone size, that table is used; D and trimming come from the DNA. The sample has some 300,000 clones; approximately 88% are singletons. This chain connects TRBV9 to TRBJ2-1; D remains ambiguous. This receptor was taken from a woman aged 30 to 39 who had recovered from COVID-19. Specimen: peripheral blood. Written as DNA, the CDR3 is TGTGCCAGCAGCGTAGACTCCGACTACAATGAGCAGTTCTTC. It is translated as CASSVDSDYNEQFF.